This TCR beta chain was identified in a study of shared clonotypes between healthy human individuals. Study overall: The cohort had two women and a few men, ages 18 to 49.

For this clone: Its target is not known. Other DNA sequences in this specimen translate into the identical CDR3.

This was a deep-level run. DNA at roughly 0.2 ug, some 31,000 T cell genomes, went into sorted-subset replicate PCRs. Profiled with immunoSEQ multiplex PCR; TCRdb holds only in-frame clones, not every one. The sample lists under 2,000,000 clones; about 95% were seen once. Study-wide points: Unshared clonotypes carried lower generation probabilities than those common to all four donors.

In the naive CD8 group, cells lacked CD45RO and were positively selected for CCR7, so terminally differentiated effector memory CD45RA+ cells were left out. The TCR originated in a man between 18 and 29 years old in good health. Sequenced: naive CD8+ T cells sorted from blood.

DNA for the CDR3: TGTGCCAGCAGCGCTCCCCCCTACTACGAGCAGTACTTC. Translated: CASSAPPYYEQYF. The chain links TRBV9 to TRBJ2-7; D gene uncertain. V lost 3 bases, J lost 3 bases, and 10 bases lay in between. The CDR3 extends over 13 amino acids. Germline V gene sequence: CDR1 SGDLS, CDR2 YYNGEE.